There are many counts of the clone carrying this T cell receptor beta chain. Its antigen is still unknown. Individual cDNA molecules had unique molecular identifiers attached to them by the library. MiXCR was run by TCRdb on the RACE reads, yielding one entry per CDR3 protein. The profile covers 95,000 to 150,000 distinct CDR3 sequences, with approximately 11% appearing a single time and around 2.2% taken by the ten largest. Specified time point: patch test 3, about 24 weeks after DPC sensitization. Indicated treatment: therapeutic diphenylcyclopropenone sensitization with weekly scalp DPC. The entry originates in a study of human T cells and chemical hapten exposure. The wider study: Recorded diagnoses among the mostly female patients were alopecia areata, totalis or universalis.

General study results and limits: Expanded TCRs produced significantly more large CDR3 similarity clusters than controls did. Counts of TCRs above 1 in 1000 frequency stayed unchanged with DPC sensitization.

This sample comprised whole blood, obtained in connection with sensitization to the hapten diphenylcyclopropenone (DPC). The TCR sequence derives from a woman aged 45-65 years with alopecia areata. Some clones in this sample may be carry-over from other donors' samples.

CDR3 sequence: CASSRGQGTYEQYF. The CDR3 DNA reads TGCGCCAGCAGCCGAGGACAGGGAACGTACGAGCAGTACTTC. This chain uses TRBV4-1 with TRBJ2-7, with 8 bases that match TRBD1. Germline-derived CDR1 and CDR2 are MGHRA and YSYEKL. The CDR3 totals 14 residues. V was pared by 4 bases and J by 4 bases, with 6 bases of the junction left unmatched.